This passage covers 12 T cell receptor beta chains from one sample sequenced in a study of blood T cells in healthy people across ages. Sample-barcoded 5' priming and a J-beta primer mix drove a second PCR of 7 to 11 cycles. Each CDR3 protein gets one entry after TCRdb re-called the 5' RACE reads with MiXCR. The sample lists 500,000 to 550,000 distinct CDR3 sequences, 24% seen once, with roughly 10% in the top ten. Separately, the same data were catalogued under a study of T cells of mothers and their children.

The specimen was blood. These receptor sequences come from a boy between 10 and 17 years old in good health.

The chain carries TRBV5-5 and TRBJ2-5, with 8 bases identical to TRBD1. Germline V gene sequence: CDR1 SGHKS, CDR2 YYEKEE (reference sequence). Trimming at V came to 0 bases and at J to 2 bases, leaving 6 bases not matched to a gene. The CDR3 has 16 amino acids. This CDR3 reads CASSLALRTGQETQYF. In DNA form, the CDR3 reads TGTGCCAGCAGCTTGGCCCTACGGACAGGGCAAGAGACCCAGTACTTC.

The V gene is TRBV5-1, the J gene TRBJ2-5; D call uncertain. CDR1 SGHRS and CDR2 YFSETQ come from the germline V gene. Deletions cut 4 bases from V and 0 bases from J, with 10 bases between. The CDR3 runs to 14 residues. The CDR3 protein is CASSGYAYQETQYF. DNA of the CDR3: TGCGCCAGCAGCGGTTACGCCTACCAAGAGACCCAGTACTTC. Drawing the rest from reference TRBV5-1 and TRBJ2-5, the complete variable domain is KAGVTQTPRYLIKTRGQQVTLSCSPISGHRSVSWYQQTPGQGLQFLFEYFSETQRNKGNFPGRFSGRQFSNSRSEMNVSTLELGDSALYLCASSGYAYQETQYFGPGTRLLVL.

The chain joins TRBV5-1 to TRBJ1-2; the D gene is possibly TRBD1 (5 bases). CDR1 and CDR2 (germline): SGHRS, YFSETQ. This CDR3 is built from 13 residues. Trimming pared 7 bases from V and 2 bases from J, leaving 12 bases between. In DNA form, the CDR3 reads TGCGCCAGCGGGGGGAGAGAGAACTATGGCTACACCTTC. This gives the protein CASGGRENYGYTF. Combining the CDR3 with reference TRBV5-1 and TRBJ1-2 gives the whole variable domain KAGVTQTPRYLIKTRGQQVTLSCSPISGHRSVSWYQQTPGQGLQFLFEYFSETQRNKGNFPGRFSGRQFSNSRSEMNVSTLELGDSALYLCASGGRENYGYTFGSGTRLTVV.

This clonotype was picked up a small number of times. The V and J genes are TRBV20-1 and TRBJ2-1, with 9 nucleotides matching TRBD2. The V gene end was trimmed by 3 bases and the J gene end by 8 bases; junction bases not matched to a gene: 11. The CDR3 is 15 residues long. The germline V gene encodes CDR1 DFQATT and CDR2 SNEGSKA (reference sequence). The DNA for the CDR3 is TGCAGTGCTAGTGTCGGGGGTAGCGGGAGTGATGAGCAGTTCTTC. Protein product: CSASVGGSGSDEQFF.

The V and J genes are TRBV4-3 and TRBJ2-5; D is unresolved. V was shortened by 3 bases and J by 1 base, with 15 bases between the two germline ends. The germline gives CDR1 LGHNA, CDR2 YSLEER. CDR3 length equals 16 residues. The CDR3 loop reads CASSQAPQPVQETQYF. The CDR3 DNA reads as TGCGCCAGCAGCCAGGCCCCCCAACCGGTCCAAGAGACCCAGTACTTC.

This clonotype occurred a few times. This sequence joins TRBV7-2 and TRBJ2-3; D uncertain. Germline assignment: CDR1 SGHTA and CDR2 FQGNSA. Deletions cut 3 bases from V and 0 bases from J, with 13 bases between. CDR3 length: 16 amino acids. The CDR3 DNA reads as TGTGCCAGCAGCTTTCAAGGCGGCCGAAGCACAGATACGCAGTATTTT. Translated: CASSFQGGRSTDTQYF. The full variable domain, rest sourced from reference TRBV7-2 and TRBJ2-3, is GAGVSQSPSNKVTEKGKDVELRCDPISGHTALYWYRQSLGQGLEFLIYFQGNSAPDKSGLPSDRFSAERTGGSVSTLTIQRTQQEDSAVYLCASSFQGGRSTDTQYFGPGTRLTVL.

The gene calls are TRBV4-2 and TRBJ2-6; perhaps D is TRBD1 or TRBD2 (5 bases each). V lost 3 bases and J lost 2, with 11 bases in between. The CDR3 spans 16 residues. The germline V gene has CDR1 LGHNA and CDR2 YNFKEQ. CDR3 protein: CASSQDQGAGANVLTF. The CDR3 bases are TGTGCCAGCAGCCAGGACCAGGGAGCTGGGGCCAACGTCCTGACTTTC.

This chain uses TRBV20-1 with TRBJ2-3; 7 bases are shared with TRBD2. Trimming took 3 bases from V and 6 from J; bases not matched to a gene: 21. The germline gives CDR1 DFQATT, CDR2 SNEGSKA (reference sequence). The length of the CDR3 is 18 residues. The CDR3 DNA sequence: TGCAGTGCTAGGATATGGCCGGAACCGGCGGGAGTGATGGATACGCAGTATTTT. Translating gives CSARIWPEPAGVMDTQYF.

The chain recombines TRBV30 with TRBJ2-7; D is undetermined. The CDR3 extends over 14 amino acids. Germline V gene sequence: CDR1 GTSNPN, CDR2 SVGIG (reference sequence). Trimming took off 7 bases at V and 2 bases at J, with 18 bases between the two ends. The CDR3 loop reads CALEPGEATYEQYF. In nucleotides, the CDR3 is TGTGCCTTGGAGCCGGGCGAAGCTACCTACGAGCAGTACTTC.

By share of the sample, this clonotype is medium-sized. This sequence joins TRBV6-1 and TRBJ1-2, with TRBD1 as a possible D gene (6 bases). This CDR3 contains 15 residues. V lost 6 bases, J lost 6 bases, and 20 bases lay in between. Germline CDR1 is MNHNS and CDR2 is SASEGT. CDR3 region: CASSIQMEGGNGYTF. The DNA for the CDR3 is TGTGCCAGCAGCATCCAGATGGAGGGGGGAAATGGCTACACCTTC.

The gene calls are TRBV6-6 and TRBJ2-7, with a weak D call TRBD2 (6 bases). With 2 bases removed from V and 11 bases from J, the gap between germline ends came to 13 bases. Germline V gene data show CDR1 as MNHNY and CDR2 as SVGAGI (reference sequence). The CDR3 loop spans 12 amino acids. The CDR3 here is CASSYGSGGEYF. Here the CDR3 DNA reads TGTGCCAGCAGTTACGGTTCAGGAGGGGAGTACTTC.

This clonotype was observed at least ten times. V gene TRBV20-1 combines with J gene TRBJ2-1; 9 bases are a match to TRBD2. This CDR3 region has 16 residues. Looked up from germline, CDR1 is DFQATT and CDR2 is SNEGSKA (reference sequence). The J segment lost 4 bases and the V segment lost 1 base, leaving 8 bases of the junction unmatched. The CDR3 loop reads CSARVRVRGGYNEQFF. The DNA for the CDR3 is TGCAGTGCTAGAGTTAGGGTGCGGGGGGGGTACAATGAGCAGTTCTTC.